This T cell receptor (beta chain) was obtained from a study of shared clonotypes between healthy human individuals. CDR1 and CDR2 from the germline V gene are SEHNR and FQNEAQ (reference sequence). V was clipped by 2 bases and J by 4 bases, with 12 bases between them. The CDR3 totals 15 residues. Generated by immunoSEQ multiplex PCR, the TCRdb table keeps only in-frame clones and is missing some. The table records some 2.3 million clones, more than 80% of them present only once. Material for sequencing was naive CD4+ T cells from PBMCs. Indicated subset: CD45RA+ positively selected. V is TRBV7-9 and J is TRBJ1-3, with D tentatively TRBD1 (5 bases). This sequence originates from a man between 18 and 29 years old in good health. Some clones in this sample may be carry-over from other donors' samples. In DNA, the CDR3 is TGTGCCAGCAGCTTACGTGGGGGATCCGGAAACACCATATATTTT. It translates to CASSLRGGSGNTIYF.